The T cell receptor (beta chain) under discussion was sequenced for a study of CD8+CD57+ T cells in acquired aplastic anemia. Germline values: CDR1 DFQATT, CDR2 SNEGSKA (reference sequence). Trimming pared 7 bases from V and 6 bases from J, leaving 4 bases between. This CDR3 is built from 8 residues. Genomic DNA provided the template from which TCR beta VDJ and CDR3 profiles were obtained. From the reads, TCRdb called clonotypes with MiXCR, one entry per CDR3 protein. The repertoire has about 210,000 distinct CDR3 sequences, 61% of them found once; the top ten carry approximately 30%. Sequencing was performed on sorted CD4+, CD8+, or CD8+CD57+ T cells (not recorded which) from PBMCs. The TCR sequence derives from a human donor in good health. The chain joins TRBV20-1 to TRBJ2-7; D gene uncertain. The CDR3 coding sequence is TGCAGTGAGGGCGAGCAGTACTTC. Its protein is CSEGEQYF.